These T cell receptor delta chains were read from a single sample in a study of Vδ1+ human thymocytes. TCRdb re-processed the multiplex PCR reads via CATT. The sample contains tens of thousands of delta-chain clones, less than 30% of which appear only once. Sequencing input: Vdelta1+ gamma-delta thymocytes from the thymus. The receptors were sampled from a boy under two years old who had congenital heart surgery. The CDR3 runs from the conserved cysteine through the conserved F or W. Each record gives: clone size, D gene, V gene, J gene, CDR3 protein, CDR3 DNA. D genes are given only for firm matches. Some rows have no size entry. The others give once, few or many, or a class for an expanded clone.

few	.	TRDV1	TRDJ1	CALGEGQEAVYTDKLIF	TGTGCTCTTGGGGAAGGTCAAGAAGCCGTTTACACCGATAAACTCATCTTT
medium-sized	.	TRDV1	TRDJ1	CALGETLPRALYGKLIF	TGTGCTCTTGGGGAAACGCTTCCCCGCGCTCTCTACGGAAAACTCATCTTT
few	TRDD3	TRDV1	TRDJ1	CALGDASGDTGIAYTDKLIF	TGTGCTCTTGGGGATGCATCTGGGGATACGGGGATAGCGTACACCGATAAACTCATCTTT
few	.	TRDV1	TRDJ1	CALGALPTLGGYTDKLIF	TGTGCTCTTGGGGCACTTCCTACTCTGGGGGGCTACACCGATAAACTCATCTTT
few	TRDD3	TRDV1	TRDJ1	CALGETSAWGILGGDKLIF	TGTGCTCTTGGGGAAACTTCCGCCTGGGGGATACTCGGTGGCGATAAACTCATCTTT
few	.	TRDV1	TRDJ1	CALGGPAFLRGIPTDKLIF	TGTGCTCTTGGGGGGCCGGCCTTCCTACGGGGGATACCCACCGATAAACTCATCTTT
few	.	TRDV1	TRDJ1	CALGGPRLIEATDKLIF	TGTGCTCTTGGGGGTCCAAGGCTGATAGAGGCGACCGATAAACTCATCTTT
few	TRDD3	TRDV1	TRDJ1	CALGNRTRVTPTPYWGIRHTDKLIF	TGTGCTCTTGGGAACCGGACCCGGGTAACTCCTACCCCGTACTGGGGGATACGGCACACCGATAAACTCATCTTT
.	TRDD2	TRDV1	TRDJ1	CALGEPLAFLRSSGGVSDKLIF	TGTGCTCTTGGGGAACCCCTCGCCTTCCTACGTTCGTCTGGGGGGGTTAGCGATAAACTCATCTTT
.	.	TRDV1	TRDJ1	CALGEARGVLETDKLIF	TGTGCTCTTGGGGAAGCCCGGGGGGTACTGGAGACCGATAAACTCATCTTT
.	TRDD3	TRDV1	TRDJ1	CALGGPSKGTPGGYAARSSGKLIF	TGTGCTCTTGGGGGCCCTTCGAAGGGTACCCCTGGGGGATACGCGGCGAGGAGTTCGGGTAAACTCATCTTT
.	.	TRDV1	TRDJ1	CALGELGSDKLIF	TGTGCTCTTGGGGAACTAGGGAGCGATAAACTCATCTTT
many	.	TRDV1	TRDJ1	CALGESGGTGTYTDKLIF	TGTGCTCTTGGGGAATCCGGCGGAACCGGAACCTACACCGATAAACTCATCTTT
few	.	TRDV1	TRDJ1	CALHHYVGFDKLIF	TGTGCTCTCCACCATTATGTTGGCTTCGATAAACTCATCTTT
few	.	TRDV1	TRDJ1	CALGERGGFRLGILRGDKLIF	TGTGCTCTTGGGGAAAGAGGGGGCTTTCGCCTGGGGATCTTGAGGGGGGATAAACTCATCTTT
.	TRDD3	TRDV1	TRDJ1	CALGVSYWGIRGSRGTDKLIF	TGTGCTCTTGGGGTCTCCTACTGGGGGATACGCGGGTCAAGGGGAACCGATAAACTCATCTTT
.	TRDD3	TRDV1	TRDJ1	CALGENRYNPPSSCTGGESKLIF	TGTGCTCTTGGGGAAAACCGGTATAATCCCCCTTCCTCATGTACTGGGGGAGAATCTAAACTCATCTTT
.	TRDD3	TRDV1	TRDJ1	CALGELFPLLLGDLGQLIF	TGTGCTCTTGGGGAACTCTTCCCTCTTCTACTGGGGGATCTTGGTCAACTCATCTTT
few	.	TRDV1	TRDJ1	CALGTSFLRTGGLGGVYTDKLIF	TGTGCTCTTGGGACATCCTTCCTACGTACTGGGGGATTAGGAGGAGTGTACACCGATAAACTCATCTTT
medium-sized	TRDD2	TRDV1	TRDJ1	CALGAPAFLLVGFSNTDKLIF	TGTGCTCTTGGGGCCCCGGCCTTCCTACTAGTAGGATTTTCCAACACCGATAAACTCATCTTT
.	TRDD3	TRDV1	TRDJ1	CALGYPSLLGDRYTDKLIF	TGTGCTCTTGGATATCCTTCCTTACTGGGGGACCGGTACACCGATAAACTCATCTTT
.	.	TRDV1	TRDJ1	CALGSQLPTRTGGNTQGLIF	TGTGCTCTTGGGTCCCAGCTTCCTACCCGTACTGGGGGAAACACCCAGGGACTCATCTTT
.	TRDD3	TRDV1	TRDJ1	CALGERGPYRGIQDKLIF	TGTGCTCTTGGGGAACGCGGCCCGTACCGGGGGATACAGGATAAACTCATCTTT
.	.	TRDV1	TRDJ1	CALGELYQGVYTDKLIF	TGTGCTCTTGGGGAACTCTATCAGGGGGTTTACACCGATAAACTCATCTTT
.	TRDD3	TRDV1	TRDJ1	CALGEIGGPYGDTRRYTDKLIF	TGTGCTCTTGGGGAGATCGGGGGCCCCTATGGGGATACTCGGCGGTACACCGATAAACTCATCTTT
medium-sized	TRDD2	TRDV1	TRDJ1	CALGELKAFLRPGGADKLIF	TGTGCTCTTGGGGAACTAAAGGCCTTCCTACGTCCCGGGGGGGCCGATAAACTCATCTTT
.	.	TRDV1	TRDJ1	CALGELLSMLRGPYTDKLIF	TGTGCTCTTGGGGAACTACTGTCCATGTTACGCGGACCGTACACCGATAAACTCATCTTT
.	TRDD3	TRDV1	TRDJ1	CALGELRKAFKAGGLIRGTDKLIF	TGTGCTCTTGGGGAACTTCGGAAGGCCTTCAAGGCTGGGGGATTAATTCGAGGCACCGATAAACTCATCTTT
few	TRDD3	TRDV1	TRDJ1	CALGEGHCGDTDKLIF	TGTGCTCTTGGGGAAGGGCATTGCGGGGATACTGATAAACTCATCTTT
few	.	TRDV1	TRDJ1	CALGGDGVSDKLIF	TGTGCTCTTGGGGGTGACGGGGTTTCCGATAAACTCATCTTT
few	.	TRDV1	TRDJ1	CALGDWDLGDTDKLIF	TGTGCTCTTGGGGACTGGGATCTTGGGGACACCGATAAACTCATCTTT
few	.	TRDV1	TRDJ1	CALGANSVLDTDKLIF	TGTGCTCTTGGTGCCAATTCCGTACTGGACACCGATAAACTCATCTTT
medium-sized	TRDD3	TRDV1	TRDJ1	CALGEPPPPGWGRRYTDKLIF	TGTGCTCTTGGGGAACCTCCCCCTCCTGGTTGGGGGAGAAGATACACCGATAAACTCATCTTT
few	.	TRDV1	TRDJ1	CALGAEPDLRLKLIF	TGTGCTCTTGGGGCAGAGCCGGACCTACGGCTAAAACTCATCTTT
few	.	TRDV1	TRDJ1	CALGELVWHPGYTDKLIF	TGTGCTCTTGGGGAACTGGTCTGGCACCCGGGGTACACCGATAAACTCATCTTT
.	.	TRDV1	TRDJ2	CALGETTQASTAQLFF	TGTGCTCTTGGGGAAACTACCCAGGCGTCGACAGCACAACTCTTCTTT
.	.	TRDV1	TRDJ1	CALGEFKKPKAILPIRYTDKLIF	TGCGCTCTTGGGGAATTTAAAAAGCCTAAGGCGATATTACCCATTAGGTACACCGATAAACTCATCTTT
.	TRDD3	TRDV1	TRDJ1	CALGELDRSLVLLGDTPYTDKLIF	TGTGCTCTTGGGGAACTAGACAGGTCCCTCGTCCTACTGGGGGATACTCCGTACACCGATAAACTCATCTTT
many	.	TRDV1	TRDJ1	CALGEPHLPVTGIQLYTDKLIF	TGTGCTCTTGGGGAACCGCACCTACCCGTAACTGGGATCCAGCTGTACACCGATAAACTCATCTTT
.	TRDD3	TRDV1	TRDJ1	CALGEPHPTGISYTDNLIF	TGTGCTCTTGGGGAACCCCACCCCACGGGGATATCGTACACCGATAACCTCATCTTT
once	TRDD3	TRDV1	TRDJ1	CALGESYSRGYAGDKLIF	TGTGCTCTTGGGGAAAGTTACTCCAGGGGATACGCCGGGGATAAACTCATCTTT
.	.	TRDV1	TRDJ1	CALGEGSLASGGVWFIF	TGTGCTCTTGGGGAAGGTTCTTTAGCCAGCGGGGGCGTTTGGTTCATCTTT
many	.	TRDV1	TRDJ1	CALGVRVQNDKLIF	TGTGCTCTTGGAGTAAGAGTTCAGAACGATAAACTCATCTTT
.	TRDD3	TRDV1	TRDJ1	CALGVHPLGDTSDKLIF	TGTGCTCTTGGGGTCCACCCACTGGGGGATACTTCGGATAAACTCATCTTT
many	TRDD3	TRDV1	TRDJ1	CALGELGIRDTDKLIF	TGTGCTCTTGGGGAACTGGGGATACGGGACACCGATAAACTCATCTTT
.	TRDD3	TRDV1	TRDJ1	CALGELGSVYSGIPASSYTDKLIF	TGTGCTCTTGGGGAACTAGGATCGGTCTACTCGGGGATACCAGCCTCCTCGTACACCGATAAACTCATCTTT
few	.	TRDV1	TRDJ1	CALGVIRIHPPPVHKLIF	TGTGCTCTTGGGGTCATTAGGATCCATCCGCCTCCTGTTCATAAACTCATCTTT
few	TRDD3	TRDV1	TRDJ1	CALGELGLPTGHALLGDTTDKLIF	TGTGCTCTTGGGGAACTAGGCCTTCCTACCGGGCATGCACTACTGGGGGATACAACCGATAAACTCATCTTT
few	TRDD3	TRDV1	TRDJ1	CALGEPLYWGLGSHKLIF	TGTGCTCTTGGGGAACCCCTTTACTGGGGATTGGGGAGCCATAAACTCATCTTT
medium-sized	TRDD3	TRDV1	TRDJ1	CALGAVLPTAGGYISSDKLIF	TGTGCTCTTGGGGCCGTGCTTCCTACTGCTGGGGGATACATAAGCTCCGATAAACTCATCTTT